The 13 T cell receptor beta chains given below trace back to one sample, sequenced in a study of blood T cell repertoires in COVID-19. Clones were sequenced by immunoSEQ multiplex PCR, and TCRdb holds only the in-frame ones, with some missing. This sample yields hundreds of thousands of clones, of which about nine tenths are seen a single time; approximately 12% belongs to the top ten. Sequencing was carried out using peripheral blood. These receptors all stem from a woman aged 30 to 39 with COVID-19, enrolled during active disease.

This rearrangement joins TRBV19 to TRBJ2-1; perhaps TRBD2 as D (7 bases). CDR1 and CDR2 (germline): LNHDA, SQIVND (reference sequence). The CDR3 totals 13 residues. With 3 bases removed from V and 13 bases from J, the gap between germline ends came to 16 bases. CDR3 sequence reads: CASSMGFRGAQFF. CDR3 in DNA: TGTGCCAGTAGTATGGGGTTTCGGGGGGCCCAGTTCTTC.

Details on this clone: Additional DNA sequences in this sample encode the identical CDR3. The chain carries TRBV7-2 and TRBJ2-6; D uncertain. The V end was cut by 1 base, the J end by 2 bases, with 6 bases between. CDR1 and CDR2 (germline): SGHTA, FQGNSA. This CDR3 contains 15 residues. The CDR3 DNA reads as TGTGCCAGCAGCTTAGTAGGAGCTGGGGCCAACGTCCTGACTTTC. The encoded protein is CASSLVGAGANVLTF.

J is TRBJ1-2 and V is TRBV11-2, with a possible D match to TRBD1 (5 bases). Deletions cut 6 bases from V and 4 bases from J, with 6 bases between. Germline values: CDR1 SGHAT, CDR2 FQNNGV. There are 11 residues in the CDR3. In DNA form, the CDR3 reads TGTGCCAGCAGTAGGGGCTATGGCTACACCTTC. Translation: CASSRGYGYTF.

The chain combines TRBV5-6 with TRBJ1-3; D is unresolved. The CDR3 totals 13 residues. V lost 6 bases and J lost 2, with 9 bases in between. Germline lookup yields CDR1 SGHDT and CDR2 YYEEEE. This chain's CDR3 is CASTDGTGNTIYF. The DNA for the CDR3 is TGTGCCAGCACCGACGGGACTGGAAACACCATATATTTT.

J is TRBJ1-4 and V is TRBV7-8; TRBD1 agrees at 8 bases. CDR1 and CDR2 (germline): SGHVS, FQNEAQ. CDR3 length: 14 amino acids. V was clipped by 5 bases and J by 4 bases; unmatched bases: 3. CDR3 in DNA: TGTGCCAGCAGCCCTGGACAGGGTAATGAAAAACTGTTTTTT. Translating gives CASSPGQGNEKLFF.

The chain combines TRBV30 with TRBJ1-5; no firm D call. With 2 bases removed from V and 0 bases from J, the gap between germline ends came to 11 bases. Germline assignment: CDR1 GTSNPN and CDR2 SVGIG (reference sequence). CDR3 length equals 15 residues. CDR3 amino acids: CAWSYPASSNQPQHF. The DNA for the CDR3 is TGTGCCTGGAGTTACCCGGCTAGTAGCAATCAGCCCCAGCATTTT.

The genes are TRBV7-2 and TRBJ2-2; TRBD2 agrees at 13 bases. With V trimmed by 1 base and J by 1 base, 3 bases remained unmatched. CDR1 and CDR2 from the germline V gene are SGHTA and FQGNSA. CDR3 length: 18 amino acids. CDR3 in DNA: TGTGCCAGCAGCTTAGAACTAGCGGGGGGGCTGAACACCGGGGAGCTGTTTTTT. Amino acid sequence: CASSLELAGGLNTGELFF.

The chain couples TRBV19 to TRBJ1-1, with a weak D call TRBD1 (6 bases). V gave up 7 bases and J gave up 1 base, with 10 bases separating them. The V gene's germline CDR1 is LNHDA and CDR2 SQIVND (reference sequence). CDR3 size: 13 residues. The CDR3 here is CASKQGANTEAFF. The DNA of the CDR3 is TGTGCCAGTAAACAGGGTGCGAACACTGAAGCTTTCTTT.

This sequence joins TRBV15 and TRBJ1-6, with 7 bases identical to TRBD1. Looked up from germline, CDR1 is LNHNV and CDR2 is YYDKDF (reference sequence). This CDR3 is built from 15 residues. V was clipped by 3 bases and J by 7 bases; unmatched bases: 6. CDR3 amino acids: CATSRFRDSNSPLHF. The CDR3 nucleotides read TGTGCCACCAGCAGGTTCCGGGACAGCAATTCACCCCTCCACTTT.

The chain recombines TRBV12-3 or TRBV12-4 with TRBJ1-5; tentative D call: TRBD1 (6 bases). Trimming took 6 bases from V and 6 from J, leaving 12 bases between them. The CDR3 is made up of 13 amino acids. Here the CDR3 reads CASRTGRRQPQHF. The CDR3 DNA reads TGTGCCAGCAGAACAGGGCGCCGTCAGCCCCAGCATTTT.

The V and J genes are TRBV7-9 and TRBJ1-4, with 7 bases aligning to TRBD1. V was clipped by 4 bases and J by 5 bases; unmatched bases: 7. CDR1 is SEHNR and CDR2 is FQNEAQ in the germline V gene (reference sequence). This CDR3 has 15 amino acids. CDR3 amino acids: CASSSSTGTNEKLFF. The CDR3 region has the DNA TGTGCCAGCAGCTCCTCGACAGGGACCAATGAAAAACTGTTTTTT. The variable domain in full, with the rest retrieved from reference TRBV7-9 and TRBJ1-4, is DTGVSQNPRHKITKRGQNVTFRCDPISEHNRLYWYRQTLGQGPEFLTYFQNEAQLEKSRLLSDRFSAERPKGSFSTLEIQRTEQGDSAMYLCASSSSTGTNEKLFFGSGTQLSVL.

This clone has more than one count but fewer than ten. The sample contains more than one DNA sequence encoding this CDR3. CDR3 nucleotides: TGCGCCAGCAGCCAAGATCCGGGAAACACTGAAGCTTTCTTT. It yields the protein CASSQDPGNTEAFF. The chain is built from TRBV4-1 and TRBJ1-1; D unresolved. V was trimmed by 0 bases and J by 2 bases, leaving 7 bases between them. The CDR3 totals 14 residues. Germline V gene sequence: CDR1 MGHRA, CDR2 YSYEKL.

This clone was recorded once. The rearrangement links TRBV24-1 to TRBJ2-1; 11 nucleotides agree with TRBD2. Germline CDR1 KGHDR, CDR2 SFDVKD. Trimming cost V 3 bases and J 6 bases; bases outside gene matches: 3. The CDR3 is 15 residues long. As DNA, the CDR3 is TGTGCCACCAGTGATACTAGCGGGGGTATCAATGAGCAGTTCTTC. Amino acid sequence: CATSDTSGGINEQFF.